Following are 18 T cell receptor beta chains from one sample sequenced in a study. TRBV12-4/TRBJ1-2 clonotypes were amplified with adaptor-ligated barcode primers. A single record per CDR3 protein comes from TCRdb applying MiXCR to the multiplex PCR reads. Of 1,100 to 1,500 distinct CDR3 sequences in the sample, 15% to 20% were seen once. The specimen was naive CD4+ T cells sorted from blood. The subset here: naive CD4+ T cells, CD4+CD45RA+CD25-. Source of these receptors: a female donor with breast cancer.

By frequency in the sample, this clonotype is medium-sized. This chain connects TRBV12-3 or TRBV12-4 to TRBJ1-2, with D perhaps matching TRBD1 (6 bases). Trimming pared 7 bases from V and 3 bases from J, leaving 12 bases between. The CDR3 sequence is 13 residues long. CDR3 coding DNA: TGTGCCAGCACCAAGGCAGGGGACTATGGCTACACCTTC. It is translated as CASTKAGDYGYTF.

This clonotype was found many times. This chain links TRBV12-3 or TRBV12-4 with TRBJ1-2; 7 bases fit TRBD1. With V trimmed by 1 base and J by 6 bases, 11 bases remained unmatched. The CDR3 has 16 amino acids. CDR3 sequence (DNA): TGTGCCAGCAGTTTAGAAACAGGGGCAGGATCTAATGGCTACACCTTC. Its protein is CASSLETGAGSNGYTF.

J is TRBJ1-2 and V is TRBV12-3 or TRBV12-4; 7 nucleotides agree with TRBD1. CDR3 length equals 14 residues. Trimming removed 3 bases from V and 3 bases from J; junction bases left unmatched: 4. The CDR3 here is CASSLAGTDYGYTF. The CDR3 bases are TGTGCCAGCAGTTTGGCCGGGACAGACTATGGCTACACCTTC.

This clonotype is medium-sized by share. The gene calls are TRBV12-3 or TRBV12-4 and TRBJ1-2, with 8 bases fitting TRBD1. J gave up 4 bases and V 5 bases, and 6 bases lay outside the gene matches. The CDR3 totals 14 residues. The CDR3 DNA reads TGTGCCAGCAGTAGACAGGGGCGGATCTATGGCTACACCTTC. As protein: CASSRQGRIYGYTF.

In its sample, this clonotype is medium-sized. The rearrangement uses TRBV12-3 or TRBV12-4 and TRBJ1-2, with 9 bases that match TRBD1. The CDR3 is made up of 13 amino acids. V trimming: 10 bases; J trimming: 7 bases; junction bases outside the gene matches: 10. CDR3 DNA sequence: TGTGCCACCAACGCGGGACAGGGTGGTGGCTACACCTTC. Encoded protein: CATNAGQGGGYTF.

The chain is built from TRBV12-3 or TRBV12-4 and TRBJ1-2; 7 bases are a match to TRBD1. V was pared by 6 bases and J by 8 bases, with 9 bases of the junction left unmatched. There are 13 residues in the CDR3. The CDR3: CASSQRTGTGYTF. The CDR3, as DNA: TGTGCCAGCAGCCAGAGGACAGGTACCGGCTACACCTTC.

By sample fraction, this clonotype is medium-sized (0.01 to 0.1%). The V gene is TRBV12-3 or TRBV12-4, the J gene TRBJ1-2; D uncertain. The CDR3 has 12 residues. The V gene lost 1 base and the J gene lost 4 bases, with 4 bases spanning the gap. This chain's CDR3 is CASSLVPYGYTF. CDR3 DNA: TGTGCCAGCAGTTTAGTCCCCTATGGCTACACCTTC.

This chain connects TRBV12-3 or TRBV12-4 to TRBJ1-2, with TRBD1 matching 7 bases. The CDR3 contains 14 residues. The V gene end was trimmed by 3 bases and the J gene end by 6 bases; junction bases not matched to a gene: 7. CDR3 coding DNA: TGTGCCAGCAGTTTCGAGGGACAGCTGAATGGCTACACCTTC. The encoded protein is CASSFEGQLNGYTF.

The sample holds many counts of this clonotype. In DNA form, the CDR3 reads TGTGCCAGCAGTTTGGCAGGGGCGCTCGGCTATGGCTACACCTTC. Amino acids: CASSLAGALGYGYTF. The chain combines TRBV12-3 or TRBV12-4 with TRBJ1-2; D may be TRBD1 (6 bases). Trimming left V 3 bases short and J 4 bases short, with 15 bases between. This CDR3 has 15 amino acids.

Sample share makes this clonotype medium-sized. V gene TRBV12-3 or TRBV12-4 combines with J gene TRBJ1-2; D uncertain. The V and J ends lost 5 bases and 2 bases respectively, with 12 bases between them. The CDR3 sequence is 14 residues long. CDR3 loop: CASSPRRGNYGYTF. CDR3 nucleotides: TGTGCCAGCAGTCCCCGGCGGGGAAACTATGGCTACACCTTC.

This clonotype qualifies as medium-sized. J is TRBJ1-2 and V is TRBV12-3 or TRBV12-4; no firm D call. The V end lost 4 bases, the J end lost 8 bases, and 20 bases lay between the germline ends. CDR3 length: 15 amino acids. In DNA, the CDR3 is TGTGCCAGCAGTTCGTCGGTGCCGTCGCTGAAGGGCTACACCTTC. This codes for CASSSSVPSLKGYTF.

This clonotype is deemed medium-sized. V usage is TRBV12-3 or TRBV12-4 and J usage is TRBJ1-2; 9 nucleotides align to TRBD1. The CDR3 covers 16 residues. Losses at the gene ends were 0 bases for V and 3 bases for J; bases not matched to a gene: 5. The CDR3 nucleotides read TGTGCCAGCAGTTTAGCCGGGACAGGGAGAGACTATGGCTACACCTTC. Translation: CASSLAGTGRDYGYTF.

This clonotype is deemed medium-sized. The chain is built from TRBV12-3 or TRBV12-4 and TRBJ1-2; D not resolved. V lost 3 bases and J lost 2, with 7 bases in between. CDR3 length: 13 amino acids. The CDR3 loop is CASSLPDNYGYTF. For the CDR3, the DNA is TGTGCCAGCAGTTTGCCGGACAACTATGGCTACACCTTC.

The rearrangement uses TRBV12-3 or TRBV12-4 and TRBJ1-2, with 10 bases that match TRBD1. The CDR3 is made up of 14 amino acids. J lost 6 bases, V lost 3 bases, and 4 bases had no gene match. CDR3 nucleotide sequence: TGTGCCAGCAGTTTGGCCGGGACAGGGGATGGCTACACCTTC. Protein: CASSLAGTGDGYTF.

The chain carries TRBV12-3 or TRBV12-4 and TRBJ1-2, with TRBD1 matching over 10 bases. CDR3 length: 17 residues. The V gene end was trimmed by 6 bases and the J gene end by 6 bases; junction bases not matched to a gene: 16. This CDR3 reads CASSRYPRDRGRNGYTF. CDR3 bases: TGTGCCAGCAGCCGGTACCCACGGGACAGGGGTCGAAATGGCTACACCTTC.

Judged by abundance, this clonotype is medium-sized. This chain uses TRBV12-3 or TRBV12-4 with TRBJ1-2; D is ambiguous. V dropped 5 bases and J dropped 1 base, with 11 bases sitting between them. The CDR3 runs 14 residues. The DNA of the CDR3 is TGTGCCAGCAGTGTTCCTGGTATTAACTATGGCTACACCTTC. It translates to CASSVPGINYGYTF.

This chain connects TRBV12-3 or TRBV12-4 to TRBJ1-2; 9 positions agree with TRBD1. The V segment lost 6 bases and the J segment 4 bases; nucleotides outside the gene matches: 9. This CDR3 has 15 residues. In nucleotides, the CDR3 is TGTGCCAGCAGATCCGGGACAGGGCGCGCCTATGGCTACACCTTC. Translated, it gives CASRSGTGRAYGYTF.

On this clonotype itself: This sequence may be a read error, since a much larger clone differs from it by one base. This chain connects TRBV12-3 or TRBV12-4 to TRBJ1-2, with D perhaps matching TRBD1 (5 bases). The CDR3 totals 15 residues. The V end lost 7 bases, the J end lost 8 bases, and 23 bases lay between the germline ends. The chain's CDR3 is CASIHTARDVRGYTF. The CDR3 DNA is TGTGCCAGCATTCACACCGCCCGGGACGTCAGAGGCTACACCTTC.